The clone carrying this T cell receptor (beta chain) was detected a few times. Its antigen is unidentified. This specimen comes from a study of T-cell memory formation after mild COVID-19. Study-wide results and limits: Clones contracting across day 15 to 85 had a balanced CD4/CD8 profile; later expanding clones leaned CD4+.

MiXCR, applied by TCRdb to the 5' RACE reads, yields one record per CDR3 protein. The sample carries roughly 400,000 distinct CDR3 sequences, roughly 15% recorded once. Per germline, CDR1 MNHEY and CDR2 SVGAGI. Trimming shortened V by 5 bases and J by 0 bases, and 14 bases separated the two germline ends. The CDR3 has 16 amino acids. Sequenced input: PBMCs or a T cell subset sorted from them (not recorded which). V gene TRBV6-5 combines with J gene TRBJ2-1; TRBD2 is a possible D gene (6 bases). The sequence was obtained from a man younger than 30 who had mild COVID-19 (a few samples of this study predate the infection). Cell type and time point are not known. As DNA, the CDR3 is TGTGCCAGCAGTGGGAGATTGGGGGGCTCCTACAATGAGCAGTTCTTC. It translates to CASSGRLGGSYNEQFF.